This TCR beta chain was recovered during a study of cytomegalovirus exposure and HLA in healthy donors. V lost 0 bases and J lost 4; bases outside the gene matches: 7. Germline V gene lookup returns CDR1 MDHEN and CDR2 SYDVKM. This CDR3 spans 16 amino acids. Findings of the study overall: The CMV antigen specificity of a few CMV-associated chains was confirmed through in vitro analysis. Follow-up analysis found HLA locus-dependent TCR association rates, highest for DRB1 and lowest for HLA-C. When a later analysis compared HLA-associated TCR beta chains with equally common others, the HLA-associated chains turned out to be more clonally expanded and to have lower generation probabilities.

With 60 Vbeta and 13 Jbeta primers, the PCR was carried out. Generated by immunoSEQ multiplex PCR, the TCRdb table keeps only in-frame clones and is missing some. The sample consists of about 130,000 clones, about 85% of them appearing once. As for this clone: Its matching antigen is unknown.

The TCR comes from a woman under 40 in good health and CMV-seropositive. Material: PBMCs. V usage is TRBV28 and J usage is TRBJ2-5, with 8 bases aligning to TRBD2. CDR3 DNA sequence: TGTGCCAGCAGTTTATGGAGCGGGGGTCTGATAGAGACCCAGTACTTC. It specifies CASSLWSGGLIETQYF.